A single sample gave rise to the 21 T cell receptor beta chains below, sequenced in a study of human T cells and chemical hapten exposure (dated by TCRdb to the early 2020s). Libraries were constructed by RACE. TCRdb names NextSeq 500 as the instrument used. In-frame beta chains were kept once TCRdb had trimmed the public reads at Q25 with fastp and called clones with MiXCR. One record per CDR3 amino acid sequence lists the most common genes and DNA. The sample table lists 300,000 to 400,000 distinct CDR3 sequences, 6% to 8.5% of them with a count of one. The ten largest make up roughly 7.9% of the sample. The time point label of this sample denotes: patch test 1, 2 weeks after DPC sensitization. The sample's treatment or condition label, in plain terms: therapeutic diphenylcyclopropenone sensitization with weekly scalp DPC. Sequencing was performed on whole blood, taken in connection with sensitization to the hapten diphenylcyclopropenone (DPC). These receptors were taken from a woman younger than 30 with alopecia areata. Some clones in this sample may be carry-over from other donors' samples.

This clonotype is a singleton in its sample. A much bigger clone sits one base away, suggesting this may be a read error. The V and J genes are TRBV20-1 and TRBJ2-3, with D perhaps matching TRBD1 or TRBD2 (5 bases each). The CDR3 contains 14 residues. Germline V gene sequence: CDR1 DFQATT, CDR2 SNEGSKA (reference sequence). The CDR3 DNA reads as TGCAGCCGGGGTTCGGGATTAAGCACAGGTACGCAGTATTTT. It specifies CSRGSGLSTGTQYF.

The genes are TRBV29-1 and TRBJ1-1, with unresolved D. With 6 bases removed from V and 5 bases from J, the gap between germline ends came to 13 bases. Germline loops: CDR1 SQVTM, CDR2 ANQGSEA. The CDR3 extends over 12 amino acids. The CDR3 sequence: CSVLRSGTEAFF. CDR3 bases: TGCAGCGTCCTCCGCAGCGGTACTGAAGCTTTCTTT.

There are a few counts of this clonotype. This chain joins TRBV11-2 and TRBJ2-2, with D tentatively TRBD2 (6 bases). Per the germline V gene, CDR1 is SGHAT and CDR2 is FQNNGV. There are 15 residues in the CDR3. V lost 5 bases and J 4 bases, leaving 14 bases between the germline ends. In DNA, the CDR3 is TGTGCCAGCAGCCTCGTTTCGGGGGTCACCGGGGAGCTGTTTTTT. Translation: CASSLVSGVTGELFF. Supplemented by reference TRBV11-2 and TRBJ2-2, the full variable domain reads EAGVAQSPRYKIIEKRQSVAFWCNPISGHATLYWYQQILGQGPKLLIQFQNNGVVDDSQLPKDRFSAERLKGVDSTLKIQPAKLEDSAVYLCASSLVSGVTGELFFGEGSRLTVL.

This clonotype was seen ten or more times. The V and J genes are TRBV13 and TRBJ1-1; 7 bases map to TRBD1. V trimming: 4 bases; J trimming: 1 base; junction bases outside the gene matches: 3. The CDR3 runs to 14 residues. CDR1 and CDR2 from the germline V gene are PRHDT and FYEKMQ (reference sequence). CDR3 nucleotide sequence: TGTGCCAGCAGCTATAGGGGGCCGAACACTGAAGCTTTCTTT. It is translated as CASSYRGPNTEAFF.

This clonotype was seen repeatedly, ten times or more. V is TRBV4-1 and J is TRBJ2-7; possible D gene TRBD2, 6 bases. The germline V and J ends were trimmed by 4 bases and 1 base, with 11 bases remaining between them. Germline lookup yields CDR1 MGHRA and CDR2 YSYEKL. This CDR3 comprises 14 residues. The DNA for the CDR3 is TGCGCCAGCAGCCTAGTGGGGGGTTCCTACGAGCAGTACTTC. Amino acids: CASSLVGGSYEQYF.

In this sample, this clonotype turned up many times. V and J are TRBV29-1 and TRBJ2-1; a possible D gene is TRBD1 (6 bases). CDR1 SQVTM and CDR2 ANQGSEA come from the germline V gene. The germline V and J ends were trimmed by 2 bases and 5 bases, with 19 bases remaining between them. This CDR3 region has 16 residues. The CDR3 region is CSVERLGGFADNEQFF. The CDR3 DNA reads TGCAGCGTTGAACGTTTAGGGGGATTTGCTGACAATGAGCAGTTCTTC.

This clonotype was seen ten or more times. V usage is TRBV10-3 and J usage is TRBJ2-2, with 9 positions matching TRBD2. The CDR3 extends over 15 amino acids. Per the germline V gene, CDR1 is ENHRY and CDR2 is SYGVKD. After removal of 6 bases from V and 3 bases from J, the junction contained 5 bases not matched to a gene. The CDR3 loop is CAIRGTSPDTGELFF. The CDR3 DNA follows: TGTGCCATCAGGGGGACTAGCCCTGACACCGGGGAGCTGTTTTTT.

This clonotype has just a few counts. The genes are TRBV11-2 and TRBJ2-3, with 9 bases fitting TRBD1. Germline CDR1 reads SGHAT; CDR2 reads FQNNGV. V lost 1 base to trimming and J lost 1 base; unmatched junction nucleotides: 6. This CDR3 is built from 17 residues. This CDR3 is CASSLGRTGDGTDTQYF. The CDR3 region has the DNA TGTGCCAGCAGCTTAGGACGGACAGGGGATGGCACAGATACGCAGTATTTT.

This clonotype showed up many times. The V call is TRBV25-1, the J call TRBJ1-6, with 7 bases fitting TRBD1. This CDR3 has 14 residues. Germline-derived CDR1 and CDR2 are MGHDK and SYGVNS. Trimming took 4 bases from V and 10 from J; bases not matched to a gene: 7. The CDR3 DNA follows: TGTGCCAGCAGTGTTGGCCAGGGGGACTCACCCCTCCACTTT. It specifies CASSVGQGDSPLHF.

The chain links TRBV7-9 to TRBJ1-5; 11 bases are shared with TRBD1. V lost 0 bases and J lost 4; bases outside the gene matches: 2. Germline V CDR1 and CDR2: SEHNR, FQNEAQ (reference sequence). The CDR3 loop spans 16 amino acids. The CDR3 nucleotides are TGTGCCAGCAGCTTAGCCGGGACAGGGGGGAATCAGCCCCAGCATTTT. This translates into CASSLAGTGGNQPQHF.

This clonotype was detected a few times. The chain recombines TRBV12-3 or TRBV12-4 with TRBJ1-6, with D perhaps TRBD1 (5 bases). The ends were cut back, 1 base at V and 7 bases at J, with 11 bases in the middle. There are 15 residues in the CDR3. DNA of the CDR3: TGTGCCAGCAGTTTAGATGGGGGAGGCAATTCACCCCTCCACTTT. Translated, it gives CASSLDGGGNSPLHF.

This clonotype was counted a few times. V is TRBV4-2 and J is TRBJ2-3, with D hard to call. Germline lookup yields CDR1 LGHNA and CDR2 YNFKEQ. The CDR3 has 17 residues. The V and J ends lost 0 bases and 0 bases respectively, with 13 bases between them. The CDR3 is CASSQEGYSPSTDTQYF. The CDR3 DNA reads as TGTGCCAGCAGCCAAGAGGGCTACTCCCCAAGCACAGATACGCAGTATTTT.

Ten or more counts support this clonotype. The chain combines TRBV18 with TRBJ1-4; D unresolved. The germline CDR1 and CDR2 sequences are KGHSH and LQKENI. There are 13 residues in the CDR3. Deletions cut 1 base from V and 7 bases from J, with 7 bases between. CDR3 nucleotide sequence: TGTGCCAGCTCACCACAAGGAGTTGAAAAACTGTTTTTT. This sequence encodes CASSPQGVEKLFF.

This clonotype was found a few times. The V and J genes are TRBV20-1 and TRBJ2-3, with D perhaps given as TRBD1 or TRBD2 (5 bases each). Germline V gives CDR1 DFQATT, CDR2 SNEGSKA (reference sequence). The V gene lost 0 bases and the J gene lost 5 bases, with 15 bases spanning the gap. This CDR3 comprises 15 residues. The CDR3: CSARDRDDPGDTQYF. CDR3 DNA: TGCAGTGCTAGAGATCGGGACGACCCCGGAGATACGCAGTATTTT.

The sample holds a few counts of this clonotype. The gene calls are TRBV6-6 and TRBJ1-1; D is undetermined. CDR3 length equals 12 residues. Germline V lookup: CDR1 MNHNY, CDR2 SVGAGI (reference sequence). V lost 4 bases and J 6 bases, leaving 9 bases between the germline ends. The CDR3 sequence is CASSSFGAEAFF. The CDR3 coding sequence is TGTGCCAGCAGTTCTTTTGGGGCTGAAGCTTTCTTT.

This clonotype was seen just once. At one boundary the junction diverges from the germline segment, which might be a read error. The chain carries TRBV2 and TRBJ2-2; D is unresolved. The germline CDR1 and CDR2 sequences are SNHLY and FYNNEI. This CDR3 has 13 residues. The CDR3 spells CVSREDDTGELFF. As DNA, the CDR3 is TGTGTCAGCAGAGAGGACGACACCGGGGAGCTGTTTTTT. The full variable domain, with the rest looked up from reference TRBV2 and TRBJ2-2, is EPEVTQTPSHQVTQMGQEVILRCVPISNHLYFYWYRQILGQKVEFLVSFYNNEISEKSEIFDDQFSVERPDGSNFTLKIRSTKLEDSAMYFCVSREDDTGELFFGEGSRLTVL.

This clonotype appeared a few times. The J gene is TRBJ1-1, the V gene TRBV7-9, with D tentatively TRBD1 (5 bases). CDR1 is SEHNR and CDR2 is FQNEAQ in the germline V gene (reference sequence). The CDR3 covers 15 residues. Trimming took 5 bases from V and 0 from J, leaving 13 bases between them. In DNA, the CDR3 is TGTGCCAGCAGCCCGACAGTGATCTTGAACACTGAAGCTTTCTTT. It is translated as CASSPTVILNTEAFF.

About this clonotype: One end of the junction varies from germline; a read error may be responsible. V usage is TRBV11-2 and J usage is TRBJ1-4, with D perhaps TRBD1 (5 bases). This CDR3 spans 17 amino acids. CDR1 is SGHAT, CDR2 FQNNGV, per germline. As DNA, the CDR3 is TGTGCCAGCAGCTTAGATCGGGGCCGTGCAACTAATGAAAGACTGTTTTTT. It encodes CASSLDRGRATNERLFF.

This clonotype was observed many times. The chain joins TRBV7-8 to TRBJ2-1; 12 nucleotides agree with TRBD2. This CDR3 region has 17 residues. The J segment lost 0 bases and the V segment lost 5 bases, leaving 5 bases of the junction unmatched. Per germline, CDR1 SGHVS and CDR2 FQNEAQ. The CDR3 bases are TGTGCCAGCAGCACTAGCGGGGGGCAAAGCTCCTACAATGAGCAGTTCTTC. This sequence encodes CASSTSGGQSSYNEQFF.

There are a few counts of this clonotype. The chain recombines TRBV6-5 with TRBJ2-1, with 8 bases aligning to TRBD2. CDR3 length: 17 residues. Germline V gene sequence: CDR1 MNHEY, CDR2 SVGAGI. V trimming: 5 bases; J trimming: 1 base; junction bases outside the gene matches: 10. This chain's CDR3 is CASSTYSGAGSYNEQFF. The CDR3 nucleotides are TGTGCCAGCAGTACTTATAGCGGGGCGGGTTCCTACAATGAGCAGTTCTTC.

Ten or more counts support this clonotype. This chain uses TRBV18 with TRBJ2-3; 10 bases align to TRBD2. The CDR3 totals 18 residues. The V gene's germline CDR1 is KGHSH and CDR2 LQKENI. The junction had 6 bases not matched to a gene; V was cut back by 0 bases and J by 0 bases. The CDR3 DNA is TGTGCCAGCTCACCACCGTTCCTAGCGGGGGCGAGCACAGATACGCAGTATTTT. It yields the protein CASSPPFLAGASTDTQYF.